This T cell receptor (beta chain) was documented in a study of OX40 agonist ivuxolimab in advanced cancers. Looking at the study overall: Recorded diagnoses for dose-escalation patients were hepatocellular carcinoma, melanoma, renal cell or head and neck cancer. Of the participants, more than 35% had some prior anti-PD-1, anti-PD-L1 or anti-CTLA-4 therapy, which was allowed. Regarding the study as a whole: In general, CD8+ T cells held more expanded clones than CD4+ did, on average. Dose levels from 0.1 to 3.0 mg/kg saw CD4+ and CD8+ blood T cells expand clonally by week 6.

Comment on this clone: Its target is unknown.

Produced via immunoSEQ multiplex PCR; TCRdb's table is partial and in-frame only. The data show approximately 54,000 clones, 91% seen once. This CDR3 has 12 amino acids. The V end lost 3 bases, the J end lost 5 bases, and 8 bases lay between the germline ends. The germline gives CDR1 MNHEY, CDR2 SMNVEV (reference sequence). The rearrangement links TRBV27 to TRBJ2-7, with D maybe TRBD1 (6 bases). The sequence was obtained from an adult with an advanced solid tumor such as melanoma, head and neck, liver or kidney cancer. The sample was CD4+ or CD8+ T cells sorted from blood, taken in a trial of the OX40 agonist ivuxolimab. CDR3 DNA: TGTGCCAGCAGTTTCAGGGGCAACGAGCAGTACTTC. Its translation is CASSFRGNEQYF.